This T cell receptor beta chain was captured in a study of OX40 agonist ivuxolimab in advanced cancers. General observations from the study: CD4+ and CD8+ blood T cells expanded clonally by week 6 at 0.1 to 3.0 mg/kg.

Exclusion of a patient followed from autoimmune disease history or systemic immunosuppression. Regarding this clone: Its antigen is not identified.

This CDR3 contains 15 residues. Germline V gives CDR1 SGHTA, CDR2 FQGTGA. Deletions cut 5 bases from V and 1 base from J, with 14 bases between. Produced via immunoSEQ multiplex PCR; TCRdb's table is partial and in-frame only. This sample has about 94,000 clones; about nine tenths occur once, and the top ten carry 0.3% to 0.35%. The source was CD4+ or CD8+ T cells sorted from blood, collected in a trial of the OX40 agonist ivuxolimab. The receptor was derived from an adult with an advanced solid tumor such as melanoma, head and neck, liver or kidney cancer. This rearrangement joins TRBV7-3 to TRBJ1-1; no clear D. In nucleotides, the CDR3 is TGTGCCAGCAGCCCGAGTCGGTCGGCGAACACTGAAGCTTTCTTT. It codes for CASSPSRSANTEAFF.